This T cell receptor beta chain was sequenced for a study of CD8+ T cells in alopecia areata. For the study at large: Oral tofacitinib (5 to 10 mg twice daily) was administered to treated patients. Tofacitinib ran for 6 to 18 months before 6 months off drug.

Study-wide points: Clonality exceeded that of normal scalp in lesional scalp, most notably in alopecia totalis/universalis.

As to this clone: Antigen unknown.

The CDR3 contains 14 residues. Trimming pared 3 bases from V and 0 bases from J, leaving 9 bases between. Looked up from germline, CDR1 is LNHDA and CDR2 is SQIVND (reference sequence). Specified treatment: oral pan-JAK inhibitor, 5-10 mg twice daily. TCR sequencing used cDNA made by reverse transcription of extracted RNA. Profiling relied on immunoSEQ multiplex PCR, and the TCRdb table lists in-frame clones only, not all of them. The sample records approximately 150,000 clones, approximately 62% being singletons. The clonotype comes from a human donor with alopecia areata. Sample: CD4+ T cells sorted from blood, taken at week 24, from a patient treated with tofacitinib. The rearrangement uses TRBV19 and TRBJ2-7; no definite D call. In DNA, the CDR3 is TGTGCCAGTAGTATTTCCGGTTCCTCCTACGAGCAGTACTTC. Amino acids: CASSISGSSYEQYF.